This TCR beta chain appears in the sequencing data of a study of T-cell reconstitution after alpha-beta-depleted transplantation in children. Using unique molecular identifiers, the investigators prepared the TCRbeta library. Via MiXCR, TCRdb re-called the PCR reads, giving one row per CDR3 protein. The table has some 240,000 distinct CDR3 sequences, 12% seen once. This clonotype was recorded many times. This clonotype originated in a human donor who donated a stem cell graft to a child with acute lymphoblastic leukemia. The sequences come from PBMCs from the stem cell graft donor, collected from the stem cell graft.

Here the CDR3 DNA reads TGTGCTAGTGGTTCCGGGACAGGGGGGGCCGGGGAGCTGTTTTTT. As protein: CASGSGTGGAGELFF. This chain uses TRBV12-5 with TRBJ2-2, with TRBD1 identical over 11 bases. The ends lost 4 bases at V and 6 bases at J; junction bases unmatched: 4. There are 15 residues in the CDR3. The V gene's germline CDR1 is LGHNT and CDR2 FRNRAP.